This TCR beta chain was retrieved from a study of blood T cells in healthy people across ages. General observations from the study: What prevented conclusive comparison of naive and antigen-experienced cells was that PBMCs were unsorted. Comparison with aged donors showed that long-lived donors had more naive CD4+ cells and higher diversity. Significant beta diversity loss was already apparent by age about 39, declining roughly linearly.

Concerning this clonotype itself: The antigen is undetermined.

The CDR3 consists of 13 residues. Germline-derived CDR1 and CDR2 are SNHLY and FYNNEI. V was clipped by 4 bases and J by 10 bases; unmatched bases: 7. Then a second PCR, running roughly 6 to 12 cycles, was carried out with a sample-barcoded 5' primer and a J-beta primer mix. Each cDNA was tagged by a template-switch adaptor containing 12 random nucleotides. TCRdb reprocessed the 5' RACE reads with MiXCR, giving one entry per CDR3 protein. The repertoire holds hundreds of thousands of distinct CDR3 sequences, around three fifths seen once, with around 25% in the top ten. Sequencing used blood. The sequence was obtained from a man in his forties or fifties in good health. V gene TRBV2 combines with J gene TRBJ1-1; 9 positions agree with TRBD1. The CDR3 bases are TGTGCCAGCAGTGTTGCGGGACAGGGTATAGCTTTCTTT. This gives the protein CASSVAGQGIAFF. Combining the CDR3 with reference TRBV2 and TRBJ1-1 gives the whole variable domain EPEVTQTPSHQVTQMGQEVILRCVPISNHLYFYWYRQILGQKVEFLVSFYNNEISEKSEIFDDQFSVERPDGSNFTLKIRSTKLEDSAMYFCASSVAGQGIAFFGQGTRLTVV.